Following are 12 T cell receptor beta chains from one sample sequenced in a study of shared clonotypes between healthy human individuals. Assay used: immunoSEQ multiplex PCR; TCRdb lists only in-frame clones, some missing. The table includes about 2 million clones, about 95% detected once. The sequencing sample was made of naive CD4+ T cells sorted from blood. The subset denotes: CD45RA+ positively selected. Source of these receptors: a man younger than 35 in good health.

The J gene is TRBJ1-2, the V gene TRBV6-1, with D possibly being TRBD1 (6 bases). Per the germline V gene, CDR1 is MNHNS and CDR2 is SASEGT. Trimming took 7 bases from V and 7 from J, leaving 16 bases between them. CDR3 size: 13 residues. CDR3 residues: CASTLGASSGYTF. The CDR3 bases are TGTGCCAGCACTCTGGGGGCGAGCAGTGGCTACACCTTC.

This clone has a handful of counts. This rearrangement joins TRBV6-1 to TRBJ1-5; D possibly corresponds to TRBD1 (6 bases). V was pared by 7 bases and J by 5 bases, with 15 bases between. The germline V gene has CDR1 MNHNS and CDR2 SASEGT. The length of the CDR3 is 14 residues. CDR3 amino acids: CASISPGVYQPQHF. The CDR3 nucleotides read TGTGCCAGCATTTCACCAGGGGTTTATCAGCCCCAGCATTTT.

The chain is built from TRBV10-1 and TRBJ2-5, with TRBD2 matching 8 bases. Germline lookup yields CDR1 WNHNN and CDR2 SYGVQD (reference sequence). V lost 5 bases and J lost 5; bases outside the gene matches: 4. There are 13 residues in the CDR3. The CDR3 region has the DNA TGCGCCAGCAGTCGAGCGGGAGAGGAGACCCAGTACTTC. This encodes CASSRAGEETQYF.

In DNA form, the CDR3 reads TGTGCCAGCAGCAAAGGGGTACAGGGGGCGGATGAAAAACTGTTTTTT. It encodes CASSKGVQGADEKLFF. The V call is TRBV21-1, the J call TRBJ1-4; TRBD1 is the table's D call, not checked against the DNA. TRBV21-1 is described as a pseudogene. The CDR3 spans 16 residues.

The rearrangement links TRBV18 to TRBJ1-1; no clear D. Looked up from germline, CDR1 is KGHSH and CDR2 is LQKENI. The CDR3 runs 13 residues. V lost 6 bases and J 1 base, leaving 9 bases between the germline ends. The chain's CDR3 is CASSLLKNTEAFF. Here the CDR3 DNA reads TGTGCCAGCTCCCTCCTCAAGAACACTGAAGCTTTCTTT.

A remark on this clone: The same CDR3 also results from other DNA sequences found in this sample. The rearrangement links TRBV6-5 to TRBJ1-2; TRBD1 might be the D (5 bases). The CDR3 sequence is 13 residues long. The V gene's germline CDR1 is MNHEY and CDR2 SVGAGI. V lost 6 bases, J lost 2 bases, and 10 bases lay in between. The CDR3 DNA sequence: TGTGCCAGCAGCCCGGGACTGAACTATGGCTACACCTTC. It translates to CASSPGLNYGYTF.

V usage is TRBV30 and J usage is TRBJ2-1; no firm D call. Looked up from germline, CDR1 is GTSNPN and CDR2 is SVGIG (reference sequence). The CDR3 covers 13 residues. V lost 0 bases, J lost 4 bases, and 7 bases lay in between. The CDR3 spells CAWSVSLYNEQFF. CDR3 sequence (DNA): TGTGCCTGGAGTGTAAGTCTGTACAATGAGCAGTTCTTC.

This chain connects TRBV2 to TRBJ1-1; D is undetermined. V gave up 2 bases and J gave up 1 base, with 5 bases separating them. Per the germline V gene, CDR1 is SNHLY and CDR2 is FYNNEI. CDR3 size: 13 residues. The CDR3 is CASSEMWNTEAFF. In DNA, the CDR3 is TGTGCCAGCAGTGAAATGTGGAACACTGAAGCTTTCTTT.

The CDR3, as DNA: TGTGCCAGCAGCTTAGGGATTAGTGCGGGAGTTTCCTACAATGAGCAGTTCTTC. Translating it yields CASSLGISAGVSYNEQFF. The V gene is TRBV7-6, the J gene TRBJ2-1; 7 bases are a match to TRBD2. V dropped 1 base and J dropped 1; count of bases not matched to a gene: 10. This CDR3 has 18 amino acids. Germline assignment: CDR1 SGHVS and CDR2 FNYEAQ.

This CDR3 reads CASSPGQVIFSGYTF. The CDR3 region has the DNA TGCGCCAGCAGCCCAGGACAGGTGATCTTCTCTGGCTACACCTTC. The genes are TRBV5-1 and TRBJ1-2, with 7 bases lining up with TRBD1. The germline V gene has CDR1 SGHRS and CDR2 YFSETQ. J gave up 7 bases and V 4 bases, and 13 bases lay outside the gene matches. The CDR3 is 15 amino acids.

This clone has only one observation. V gene TRBV15 combines with J gene TRBJ2-2, with D perhaps TRBD1 (6 bases). The germline V gene has CDR1 LNHNV and CDR2 YYDKDF (reference sequence). The ends were cut back, 3 bases at V and 5 bases at J, with 13 bases in the middle. The CDR3 length is 15 residues. The CDR3 bases are TGTGCCACCAGCAGTACAGGGTTAGGGACCGGGGAGCTGTTTTTT. Translation: CATSSTGLGTGELFF.

The chain links TRBV5-1 to TRBJ2-7; 8 nucleotides line up with TRBD1. Looked up from germline, CDR1 is SGHRS and CDR2 is YFSETQ. J lost 5 bases, V lost 0 bases, and 19 bases had no gene match. The CDR3 runs to 19 residues. The CDR3, as DNA: TGCGCCAGCAGCTTGGGTCTTAAGATGGTGACAGGGGAAAGGCACGAGCAGTACTTC. Amino acid sequence: CASSLGLKMVTGERHEQYF.